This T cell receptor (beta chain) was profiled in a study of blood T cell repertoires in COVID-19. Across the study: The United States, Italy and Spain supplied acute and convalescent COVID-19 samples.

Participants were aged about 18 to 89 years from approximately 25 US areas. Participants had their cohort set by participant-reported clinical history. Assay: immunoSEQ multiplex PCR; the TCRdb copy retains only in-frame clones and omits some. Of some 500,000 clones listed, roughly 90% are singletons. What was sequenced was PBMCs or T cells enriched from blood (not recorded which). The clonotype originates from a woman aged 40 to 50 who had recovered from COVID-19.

This CDR3 reads CASSSPVPRGTTGELFF. The CDR3 bases are TGTGCCAGCAGCTCCCCGGTCCCACGGGGGACCACCGGGGAGCTGTTTTTT. The chain is built from TRBV7-2 and TRBJ2-2; D may be TRBD2 (6 bases). Looked up from germline, CDR1 is SGHTA and CDR2 is FQGNSA. The CDR3 runs 17 residues. V lost 4 bases, J lost 4 bases, and 19 bases lay in between.